The subject of this entry is one T cell receptor beta chain. Its antigen remains unidentified. The PCR contained 60 Vbeta and 13 Jbeta primers. Profiling relied on immunoSEQ multiplex PCR, and the TCRdb table lists in-frame clones only, not all of them. Across 74,000 or so clones, the top ten clones capture 1.5% of the sample. This entry is derived from a study of cytomegalovirus exposure and HLA in healthy donors. General study points: There were some V segments, including TRBV6-2 and TRBV6-3, excluded as indistinguishable. A later analysis reported that several of the most significant clusters appeared to be linked to common viral pathogens, among them Epstein-Barr virus. The productive fraction for most TCR beta V segments was about 87% or about 30% in an earlier analysis. Later, TCR association rates were found to vary by HLA locus, highest for DRB1 and lowest for HLA-C.

Unmatched junction bases numbered 2, after V lost 2 bases and J lost 2 bases. The CDR3 is 15 amino acids. Germline V gene lookup returns CDR1 SGHTA and CDR2 FQGTGA. V and J are TRBV7-3 and TRBJ2-2; 7 nucleotides align to TRBD1. This sequence was found in a woman aged 60-75 years in good health and CMV-seronegative. Specimen: PBMCs. This CDR3 is CASSLRDSNTGELFF. The CDR3 coding sequence is TGTGCCAGCAGCTTACGGGACAGTAACACCGGGGAGCTGTTTTTT.